Sequencing of this T cell receptor beta chain was carried out in a study of control samples from healthy donors and cancer patients. Produced via immunoSEQ multiplex PCR; TCRdb's table is partial and in-frame only. There are just over 80,000 clones in the sample; around nine tenths occur only once, and 4.5% to 7% lies in the top ten. The sequencing input was blood. The receptor's source is a man over 45 in good health.

CDR3: CASKRQDNQPQHF. CDR3 nucleotide sequence: TGTGCCAGTAAGAGGCAAGATAATCAGCCCCAGCATTTT. The chain employs TRBV19 and TRBJ1-5, with D uncertain. From germline, CDR1 is LNHDA and CDR2 SQIVND (reference sequence). V was pared by 7 bases and J by 4 bases, with 11 bases between. The CDR3 runs to 13 residues.